The clone carrying this T cell receptor beta chain has a single count. Its specificity is not known. Germline V gene data show CDR1 as MNHEY and CDR2 as SMNVEV (reference sequence). V dropped 5 bases and J dropped 0 bases, with 22 bases sitting between them. The CDR3 extends over 18 amino acids. Here immunoSEQ multiplex PCR was the method, and the copy in TCRdb shows in-frame clones only, minus some. The data hold 300,000 to 400,000 clones, with less than 90% observed a single time. These data originate in a study of Ad26.COV2.S vaccination and SARS-CoV-2 variants. Looking at the study overall: In the COV1001 trial, the donor was in the Ad26.COV2.S arm. Doses of Ad26.COV2.S were injected into muscle once or twice, 56 days apart.

General study results and limits: The TCR breadth and depth analyses may have understated or missed part of the total T cell responses.

Treatment defined: some 20 received Ad26.COV2.S at low or high dose, single or two shots; 5 received placebo; per-sample allocation not given. Collection of samples fell on day 63 after the first vaccine or placebo injection. Based in Boston, the donor was an adult of 18-55 years. The V gene is TRBV27, the J gene TRBJ1-1; a weak D match, TRBD1 (6 bases). The sequenced sample was peripheral blood, obtained in a trial of Ad26.COV2.S vaccine versus placebo. The TCR comes from a person between 18 and 65 years old who received the Ad26.COV2.S COVID-19 vaccine or a placebo. The CDR3: CASSPSGLGGHLNTEAFF. The CDR3 nucleotides are TGTGCCAGCAGTCCTAGCGGGTTGGGGGGGCATCTGAACACTGAAGCTTTCTTT.